Listed below are T cell receptor beta chains from one sample, sequenced in a study of vaccination effects on CD4 cells after COVID-19. No antigens are known for them. The data were produced by immunoSEQ multiplex PCR, yet TCRdb's version contains in-frame clones alone and is incomplete. The sample yields fewer than 60,000 clones, 76% seen once. The source was CD4+ T cells from PBMCs cultured with HIV peptides, collected before COVID-19 vaccination. The receptors originated from a human donor who had a prior SARS-CoV-2 infection. CDR3s include the opening cysteine and the closing phenylalanine or tryptophan. A D gene is named only where the DNA matches it firmly. Expanded clones are given a class, and other clones once, few, many or no size at all.

size: -; J: TRBJ2-2; D: TRBD1; V: TRBV24-1; DNA: TGTGCCACCAGCCGTACGGACAGGGCGGGGCTGTTTTTT; CDR3: CATSRTDRAGLFF
size: -; J: TRBJ1-4; D: -; V: TRBV19; DNA: TGTGCCAGTAGTATCAGGGTAGAAGGTGAAAAACTGTTTTTT; CDR3: CASSIRVEGEKLFF
size: -; J: TRBJ2-3; D: -; V: TRBV7-3; DNA: TGTGCCAGCAGCTTAACCGGCATAGAAGCAAGGGCGCAGTATTTT; CDR3: CASSLTGIEARAQYF
size: -; J: TRBJ2-3; D: TRBD2; V: TRBV20-1; DNA: TGCAGTGCCAAAACTAGCGGGAGAATAACTTTT; CDR3: CSAKTSGRITF
size: -; J: TRBJ2-3; D: -; V: TRBV4-2; DNA: TGTGCCAGCAGCCAAGAATACCTGCAGGGCGCCTCCACAGATACGCAGTATTTT; CDR3: CASSQEYLQGASTDTQYF
size: few; J: TRBJ2-7; D: TRBD1; V: TRBV5-1; DNA: TGCGCCAGCAGCCTGACTCCGGGACAGGGGAGGTTTATCCCCTACGAGCAGTACTTC; CDR3: CASSLTPGQGRFIPYEQYF
size: -; J: TRBJ2-1; D: TRBD1; V: TRBV3-1/TRBV3-2; DNA: TGTGCCAGCAGCCAGGGGACAGGGGGCTACAATGAGCAGTTCTTC; CDR3: CASSQGTGGYNEQFF
size: -; J: TRBJ2-7; D: TRBD2; V: TRBV6-5; DNA: TGTGCCAGCAGTTACTCGAGGGAGGGCCACGAGCAGTACTTC; CDR3: CASSYSREGHEQYF
size: -; J: TRBJ2-3; D: -; V: TRBV9; DNA: TGTGCCAGCAGCGGGGGGGTCTGGACCACAGATACGCAGTATTTT; CDR3: CASSGGVWTTDTQYF
size: -; J: TRBJ2-7; D: -; V: TRBV6-1; DNA: TGTGCCAGCAGTGAAGCGGGGGACGGAAGCTCCTACGAGCAGTACTTC; CDR3: CASSEAGDGSSYEQYF
size: -; J: TRBJ1-4; D: -; V: TRBV21-1; DNA: TGTGCCAGCAGCAAAGATAAGGTCTTGAATGAAAAACTGTTTTTT; CDR3: CASSKDKVLNEKLFF
size: few; J: TRBJ2-5; D: TRBD2; V: TRBV5-4; DNA: TGTGCCAGCAGCCCCGGGACTAGCAGACTCCAAGAGACCCAGTACTTC; CDR3: CASSPGTSRLQETQYF
size: -; J: TRBJ1-1; D: -; V: TRBV20-1; DNA: TGCAGTGCTAGTCAGGGAGCGGACACTGAAGCTTTCTTT; CDR3: CSASQGADTEAFF
size: -; J: TRBJ1-2; D: -; V: TRBV6-5; DNA: TGTGCCAGCAGTCCCCGGGAGGACGGGTGGTATGGCTACACCTTC; CDR3: CASSPREDGWYGYTF